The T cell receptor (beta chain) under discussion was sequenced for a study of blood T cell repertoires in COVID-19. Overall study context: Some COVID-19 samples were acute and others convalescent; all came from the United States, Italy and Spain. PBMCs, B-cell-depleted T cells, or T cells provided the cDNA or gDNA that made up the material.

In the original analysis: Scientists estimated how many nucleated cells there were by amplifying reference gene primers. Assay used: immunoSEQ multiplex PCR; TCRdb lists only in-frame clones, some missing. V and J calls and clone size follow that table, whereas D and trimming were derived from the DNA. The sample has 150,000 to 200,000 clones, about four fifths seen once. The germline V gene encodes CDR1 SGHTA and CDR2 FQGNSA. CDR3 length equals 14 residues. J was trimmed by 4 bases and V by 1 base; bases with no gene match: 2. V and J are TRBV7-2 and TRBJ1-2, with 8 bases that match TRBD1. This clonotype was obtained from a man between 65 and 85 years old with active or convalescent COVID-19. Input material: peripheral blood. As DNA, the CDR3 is TGTGCCAGCAGCTTAGGGACAGGGCTCTATGGCTACACCTTC. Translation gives CASSLGTGLYGYTF.